A selection of T cell receptor beta chains follows, all from one sample in a study of OX40 agonist ivuxolimab in advanced cancers. Measured with immunoSEQ multiplex PCR; TCRdb has only the in-frame clones, and not every one. Of fewer than 65,000 clones listed, around nine tenths were seen once; the top ten hold over 1.1%. The specimen was CD4+ or CD8+ T cells sorted from blood, collected in a trial of the OX40 agonist ivuxolimab. Every receptor here comes from an adult with an advanced solid tumor such as melanoma, head and neck, liver or kidney cancer. CDR3s include the opening cysteine and the closing phenylalanine or tryptophan. A D gene is named only where the DNA matches it firmly. Size is stated for part of the rows, as once, few or many counts, or as a class when the clone is expanded.

j_gene: TRBJ1-1
v_gene: TRBV29-1
abundance: .
d_gene: .
CDR3nt: TGCAGCGTGGGGACCTTAGGGGGGCACACTGAAGCTTTCTTT
CDR3aa: CSVGTLGGHTEAFF

j_gene: TRBJ2-2
v_gene: TRBV6-1
abundance: .
d_gene: .
CDR3nt: TGTGCCAGCAGTGAAGTAAGGGAGCTGTTTTTT
CDR3aa: CASSEVRELFF

j_gene: TRBJ1-3
v_gene: TRBV2
abundance: .
d_gene: .
CDR3nt: TGTGCCAGCAGCTTCAAGGAAGCTGGAAACACCATATATTTT
CDR3aa: CASSFKEAGNTIYF

j_gene: TRBJ2-7
v_gene: TRBV11-2
abundance: .
d_gene: .
CDR3nt: TGTGCCAGCAGCTCCCGAAGGAACACTTACGAGCAGTACTTC
CDR3aa: CASSSRRNTYEQYF

j_gene: TRBJ1-4
v_gene: TRBV15
abundance: .
d_gene: .
CDR3nt: TGTGCCACCAGCAGAGATCCCCAGGGCGACAATGAAAAACTGTTTTTT
CDR3aa: CATSRDPQGDNEKLFF

j_gene: TRBJ1-1
v_gene: TRBV29-1
abundance: .
d_gene: .
CDR3nt: TGCAGCGTTGAAGTTGGAGTCGGTTCGACTGAAGCTTTCTTT
CDR3aa: CSVEVGVGSTEAFF

j_gene: TRBJ1-1
v_gene: TRBV18
abundance: .
d_gene: .
CDR3nt: TGTGCCAGCTCACCAGGCAGGGCTACTGAAGCTTTCTTT
CDR3aa: CASSPGRATEAFF

j_gene: TRBJ2-1
v_gene: TRBV4-1
abundance: .
d_gene: TRBD1
CDR3nt: TGCGCCAGCAGCCAATGGGACAGGGGCTATGAGCAGTTCTTC
CDR3aa: CASSQWDRGYEQFF

j_gene: TRBJ2-1
v_gene: TRBV19
abundance: .
d_gene: .
CDR3nt: TGTGCCAGTAGTATAAAGCGGCGCCTAACCTACAATGAGCAGTTCTTC
CDR3aa: CASSIKRRLTYNEQFF

j_gene: TRBJ2-5
v_gene: TRBV6-1
abundance: .
d_gene: .
CDR3nt: TGTGCCAGCAGCGTCATCGGAAGCCAAGAGACCCAGTACTTC
CDR3aa: CASSVIGSQETQYF

j_gene: TRBJ2-6
v_gene: TRBV18
abundance: .
d_gene: .
CDR3nt: TGTGCCAGCTCACCAATGAGGGTTTCCTCTGGGGCCAACGTCCTGACTTTC
CDR3aa: CASSPMRVSSGANVLTF

j_gene: TRBJ2-3
v_gene: TRBV19
abundance: .
d_gene: .
CDR3nt: TGTGCCAGTACCGAGGGGGGAGGGTCAGATACGCAGTATTTT
CDR3aa: CASTEGGGSDTQYF

j_gene: TRBJ1-2
v_gene: TRBV27
abundance: .
d_gene: .
CDR3nt: TGTGCCAGCAGTTCAAATGGGGGCTATGGCTACACCTTC
CDR3aa: CASSSNGGYGYTF

j_gene: TRBJ2-1
v_gene: TRBV7-7
abundance: .
d_gene: TRBD1
CDR3nt: TGTGCTAGCAGCCCCGACAGGGGTAAAGGGCAGTTCTTC
CDR3aa: CASSPDRGKGQFF

j_gene: TRBJ2-5
v_gene: TRBV7-9
abundance: .
d_gene: .
CDR3nt: TGTGCCAGCAGCTTAGTGACAACGGGGGAGACCCAGTACTTC
CDR3aa: CASSLVTTGETQYF

j_gene: TRBJ2-1
v_gene: TRBV6-1
abundance: .
d_gene: TRBD2
CDR3nt: TGTGCCAGCAGTGGCTTAGCGGGAGTAATCTACAATGAGCAGTTCTTC
CDR3aa: CASSGLAGVIYNEQFF

j_gene: TRBJ1-2
v_gene: TRBV19
abundance: .
d_gene: TRBD1
CDR3nt: TGTGCCAGTAGCCCAGGACAGGGTGCATATGGCTACACCTTC
CDR3aa: CASSPGQGAYGYTF

j_gene: TRBJ1-1
v_gene: TRBV25-1
abundance: .
d_gene: .
CDR3nt: TGTGCCAGCAGTGAAGGGACTGGCTCGATGCGGGCTTCAGCTTTCTTT
CDR3aa: CASSEGTGSMRASAFF

j_gene: TRBJ2-1
v_gene: TRBV19
abundance: .
d_gene: .
CDR3nt: TGTGCCAGTACCGCCACGGAGCAGGGTTACAATGAGCAGTTCTTC
CDR3aa: CASTATEQGYNEQFF

j_gene: TRBJ2-2
v_gene: TRBV27
abundance: .
d_gene: .
CDR3nt: TGTGCCAGCAAGAAGGGTAGTACCGGGGAGCTGTTTTTT
CDR3aa: CASKKGSTGELFF

j_gene: TRBJ2-7
v_gene: TRBV15
abundance: .
d_gene: TRBD1
CDR3nt: TGTGCCACCAGCCGGACAGGGAACTCCTACGAGCAGTACTTC
CDR3aa: CATSRTGNSYEQYF

j_gene: TRBJ1-1
v_gene: TRBV10-3
abundance: .
d_gene: TRBD1
CDR3nt: TGTGCCATCAGTGAAACGGACAGGGGAAGTACTGAAGCTTTCTTT
CDR3aa: CAISETDRGSTEAFF

j_gene: TRBJ2-1
v_gene: TRBV27
abundance: .
d_gene: .
CDR3nt: TGTGCCAGCAGTCTCAGGGGGAGGGCCTACAATGAGCAGTTCTTC
CDR3aa: CASSLRGRAYNEQFF

j_gene: TRBJ1-1
v_gene: TRBV5-4
abundance: .
d_gene: .
CDR3nt: TGTGCCAGCAGCGGGTCTAGTTATCCCGGGGGGACTGAAGCTTTCTTT
CDR3aa: CASSGSSYPGGTEAFF

j_gene: TRBJ2-1
v_gene: TRBV29-1
abundance: .
d_gene: .
CDR3nt: TGCAGCGTTGCCCCAGTTAACAATGAGCAGTTCTTC
CDR3aa: CSVAPVNNEQFF

j_gene: TRBJ1-6
v_gene: TRBV11-2
abundance: .
d_gene: TRBD1
CDR3nt: TGTGCCAGCAGCTTAGCCAGGGGGTCCTATAATTCACCCCTCCACTTT
CDR3aa: CASSLARGSYNSPLHF

j_gene: TRBJ2-5
v_gene: TRBV5-1
abundance: .
d_gene: TRBD1
CDR3nt: TGCGCCAGCAAAGGGACAGCTTACCAAGAGACCCAGTACTTC
CDR3aa: CASKGTAYQETQYF

j_gene: TRBJ1-2
v_gene: TRBV27
abundance: .
d_gene: .
CDR3nt: TGTGCCAGCAGTTCTGAAGCTAACTATGGCTACACCTTC
CDR3aa: CASSSEANYGYTF

j_gene: TRBJ1-3
v_gene: TRBV5-5
abundance: once
d_gene: .
CDR3nt: TGTGCCAGCAGCTTGGCCGTGCGGGGTGCTGGAAACACCATATATTTT
CDR3aa: CASSLAVRGAGNTIYF

j_gene: TRBJ1-6
v_gene: TRBV7-9
abundance: .
d_gene: .
CDR3nt: TGTGCCAGCACCCCGCGGGGGGTAGAGAATTCACCCCTCCACTTT
CDR3aa: CASTPRGVENSPLHF

j_gene: TRBJ1-5
v_gene: TRBV28
abundance: .
d_gene: TRBD1
CDR3nt: TGTGCCAGCAGTCCACGTACAGGGGGCAAGGGTCAGCCCCAGCATTTT
CDR3aa: CASSPRTGGKGQPQHF

j_gene: TRBJ1-3
v_gene: TRBV5-6
abundance: .
d_gene: .
CDR3nt: TGTGCCAGCAGCTTGGGACATTTCTCTGGAAACACCATATATTTT
CDR3aa: CASSLGHFSGNTIYF

j_gene: TRBJ2-1
v_gene: TRBV10-3
abundance: .
d_gene: .
CDR3nt: TGTGCCATCACCCCCGGGAATGGGGATGAGCAGTTCTTC
CDR3aa: CAITPGNGDEQFF

j_gene: TRBJ1-2
v_gene: TRBV2
abundance: .
d_gene: TRBD1
CDR3nt: TGTGCCAGCAGTCTCGAGGGACAGGGGTTTGGCTACACCTTC
CDR3aa: CASSLEGQGFGYTF

j_gene: TRBJ2-5
v_gene: TRBV29-1
abundance: .
d_gene: .
CDR3nt: TGCAGCGTTGAGTCCCTACAAGAGACCCAGTACTTC
CDR3aa: CSVESLQETQYF

j_gene: TRBJ2-5
v_gene: TRBV10-1
abundance: .
d_gene: .
CDR3nt: TGCGCCAGCTCACCTCGGAGGGGGTCAGAGACCCAGTACTTC
CDR3aa: CASSPRRGSETQYF

j_gene: TRBJ1-1
v_gene: TRBV5-8
abundance: .
d_gene: .
CDR3nt: TGTGCCACCTGGGGGCAGAGAGGCACTGAAGCTTTCTTT
CDR3aa: CATWGQRGTEAFF

j_gene: TRBJ1-4
v_gene: TRBV11-2
abundance: .
d_gene: .
CDR3nt: TGTGCCAGCAGCCTAGCCGGGATCCCGGGCACTAATGAAAAACTGTTTTTT
CDR3aa: CASSLAGIPGTNEKLFF

j_gene: TRBJ1-2
v_gene: TRBV11-2
abundance: .
d_gene: .
CDR3nt: TGTGCCAGCAGCTTAGATGGGCGGTTTGATGGCTACACCTTC
CDR3aa: CASSLDGRFDGYTF

j_gene: TRBJ1-6
v_gene: TRBV6-1
abundance: .
d_gene: TRBD1
CDR3nt: TGTGCCAGCAGTGGGGACAGGGAGAGTTCACCCCTCCACTTT
CDR3aa: CASSGDRESSPLHF

j_gene: TRBJ1-3
v_gene: TRBV11-2
abundance: .
d_gene: .
CDR3nt: TGTGCCACCCGCGAGAGCGGGGGGTGGTCTGGAAACACCATATATTTT
CDR3aa: CATRESGGWSGNTIYF

j_gene: TRBJ2-7
v_gene: TRBV2
abundance: .
d_gene: .
CDR3nt: TGTGCCAGCATTAACTCGGAGGGCTACGAGCAGTACTTC
CDR3aa: CASINSEGYEQYF

j_gene: TRBJ2-7
v_gene: TRBV7-2
abundance: .
d_gene: .
CDR3nt: TGTGCCAGCAGCCCCGGTGGGGGAATACGGGGGTACGAGCAGTACTTC
CDR3aa: CASSPGGGIRGYEQYF

j_gene: TRBJ2-5
v_gene: TRBV11-2
abundance: once
d_gene: .
CDR3nt: TGTGCCAGCAGCTTAGGGGACGGGAAAGAGACCCAGTACTTC
CDR3aa: CASSLGDGKETQYF

j_gene: TRBJ2-7
v_gene: TRBV12-2
abundance: .
d_gene: .
CDR3nt: TGTGCAAGTCGCTCAGCCTCGGGACAGGGGCCTTACGAGCAGTACTTC
CDR3aa: CASRSASGQGPYEQYF

j_gene: TRBJ2-5
v_gene: TRBV5-1
abundance: .
d_gene: .
CDR3nt: TGCGCCAGCAGCTTTCAACAAGTCCAAGAGACCCAGTACTTC
CDR3aa: CASSFQQVQETQYF

j_gene: TRBJ2-7
v_gene: TRBV6-1
abundance: .
d_gene: TRBD1
CDR3nt: TGTGCCAGCAGGCTCGACAGGGGGCTAACCTACGAGCAGTACTTC
CDR3aa: CASRLDRGLTYEQYF

j_gene: TRBJ2-7
v_gene: TRBV13
abundance: .
d_gene: .
CDR3nt: TGTGCCAGCAGCCCCACAACCCGGGACACTTTGGCTTACGAGCAGTACTTC
CDR3aa: CASSPTTRDTLAYEQYF

j_gene: TRBJ1-1
v_gene: TRBV6-1
abundance: .
d_gene: .
CDR3nt: TGTGCCAGCAGCGTAGTACCCTTTGAAGCTTTCTTT
CDR3aa: CASSVVPFEAFF

j_gene: TRBJ2-7
v_gene: TRBV6-6
abundance: .
d_gene: TRBD2
CDR3nt: TGTGCCAGCAGTTACCCCGAACTAGCGAGCAACGAGCAGTACTTC
CDR3aa: CASSYPELASNEQYF

j_gene: TRBJ2-5
v_gene: TRBV18
abundance: .
d_gene: TRBD2
CDR3nt: TGTGCCAGCTCACCAACGCCGGGACTAGCCGTTTTGGAGACCCAGTACTTC
CDR3aa: CASSPTPGLAVLETQYF

j_gene: TRBJ1-5
v_gene: TRBV30
abundance: .
d_gene: TRBD1
CDR3nt: TGTGCCTGGAGTCAGGGGGCCAGCAATCAGCCCCAGCATTTT
CDR3aa: CAWSQGASNQPQHF

j_gene: TRBJ2-7
v_gene: TRBV14
abundance: .
d_gene: .
CDR3nt: TGTGCCAGCAGCCTTCCGAATCAGGGGAAGCAGTACTTC
CDR3aa: CASSLPNQGKQYF

j_gene: TRBJ2-7
v_gene: TRBV9
abundance: .
d_gene: .
CDR3nt: TGTGCCAGCAGCGTAGGAGGAACAGTCTCCTACGAGCAGTACTTC
CDR3aa: CASSVGGTVSYEQYF

j_gene: TRBJ1-5
v_gene: TRBV16
abundance: .
d_gene: .
CDR3nt: TGTGCCAGCAGCCGAAGGGGGGGGACTAGCAATCAGCCCCAGCATTTT
CDR3aa: CASSRRGGTSNQPQHF

j_gene: TRBJ2-7
v_gene: TRBV27
abundance: .
d_gene: TRBD1
CDR3nt: TGTGCCAGCAGTTTAATCAGGGGGCCCTACGAGCAGTACTTC
CDR3aa: CASSLIRGPYEQYF

j_gene: TRBJ2-7
v_gene: TRBV30
abundance: .
d_gene: TRBD1
CDR3nt: TGTGCCTGGAGGCCAGGGGGCATCTACGAGCAGTACTTC
CDR3aa: CAWRPGGIYEQYF

j_gene: TRBJ2-5
v_gene: TRBV30
abundance: .
d_gene: .
CDR3nt: TGTGCCTGGAGTTCGCAGGCCTACCAAGAGACCCAGTACTTC
CDR3aa: CAWSSQAYQETQYF

j_gene: TRBJ2-6
v_gene: TRBV28
abundance: once
d_gene: .
CDR3nt: TGTGCCACCCCCGCCGAAAAAGGGGGTGGGGCCAACGTCCTGACTTTC
CDR3aa: CATPAEKGGGANVLTF

j_gene: TRBJ2-7
v_gene: TRBV27
abundance: .
d_gene: .
CDR3nt: TGTGCCAGCAGCGCCACACATGCGATTTCCTACGAGCAGTACTTC
CDR3aa: CASSATHAISYEQYF